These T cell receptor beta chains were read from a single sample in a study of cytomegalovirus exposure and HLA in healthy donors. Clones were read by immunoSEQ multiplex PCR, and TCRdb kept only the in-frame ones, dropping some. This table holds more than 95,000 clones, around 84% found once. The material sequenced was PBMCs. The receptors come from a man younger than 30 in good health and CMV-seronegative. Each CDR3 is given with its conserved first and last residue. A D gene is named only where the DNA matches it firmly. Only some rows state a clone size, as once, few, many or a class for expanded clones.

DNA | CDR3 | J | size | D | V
TGTGCCAGTACCCCCCAGGCCAGGGCCCTGAACACTGAAGCTTTCTTT | CASTPQARALNTEAFF | TRBJ1-1 | once | . | TRBV19
TGTGCCAGCAGCCCCACCCATACTATTGAGCAGTTCTTC | CASSPTHTIEQFF | TRBJ2-1 | . | . | TRBV7-9
TGTGCCAGCAGCTTAGTTGTGGGGCATGAAAAACTGTTTTTT | CASSLVVGHEKLFF | TRBJ1-4 | . | . | TRBV7-9
TGTGCCAGTAGTCCTAAGGCAGGGGGCTCGACAGATACGCAGTATTTT | CASSPKAGGSTDTQYF | TRBJ2-3 | . | TRBD1 | TRBV19
TGCGCCAGCAGCCAAGAGAGGACAATGGGCTACGAGCAGTACTTC | CASSQERTMGYEQYF | TRBJ2-7 | few | . | TRBV4-3
TGTGCCAGCTCACCACAGTCTTGGCAGACAGGAACCTCTGGGGCCAACGTCCTGACTTTC | CASSPQSWQTGTSGANVLTF | TRBJ2-6 | . | . | TRBV18
TGCGCCAGCAGCCAAGACAGGGCAGGACAGCCCCAGCATTTT | CASSQDRAGQPQHF | TRBJ1-5 | . | . | TRBV4-3
TGTGCCAGCAGCCTCGGACAGGGATTCACAGATACGCAGTATTTT | CASSLGQGFTDTQYF | TRBJ2-3 | few | TRBD1 | TRBV9
TGTGCCAGTAGTATGCGGGGTGGGGAGACCCAGTACTTC | CASSMRGGETQYF | TRBJ2-5 | . | . | TRBV19
TGTGCCAGCATACTAGCGGAAGTCCAGTACTTC | CASILAEVQYF | TRBJ2-5 | . | TRBD2 | TRBV2
TGTGCCAGCAGTCCTATGACCCCGGCGGGTCAGCCCCAGCATTTT | CASSPMTPAGQPQHF | TRBJ1-5 | . | . | TRBV28
TGTGCCAGTAGTATAGATCTATGGGGGGAGGGGACGGCAGATACGCAGTATTTT | CASSIDLWGEGTADTQYF | TRBJ2-3 | . | TRBD2 | TRBV19
TGTGCCAGCAGCATATGGACAGGGGCGCGAGGGTCCCAGCCCCAGCATTTT | CASSIWTGARGSQPQHF | TRBJ1-5 | . | TRBD1 | TRBV7-9
TGTGCCAGCAGCTTGGGGGACAGGGGAGAGCACACCTTC | CASSLGDRGEHTF | TRBJ1-2 | once | TRBD1 | TRBV5-4
TGTGCCAGCAGCCAAGGCAGAGGGGGCGATTACACCGGGGAGCTGTTTTTT | CASSQGRGGDYTGELFF | TRBJ2-2 | . | TRBD1 | TRBV4-2
TGTGCCAGCAGCTTGGAGGGGGCTTTCTCCTACGAGCAGTACTTC | CASSLEGAFSYEQYF | TRBJ2-7 | few | TRBD1 | TRBV5-4
TGTGCCAGCAGTTGGGTCGGGGGGGGTAATGAGCAGTTCTTC | CASSWVGGGNEQFF | TRBJ2-1 | . | TRBD2 | TRBV6-6